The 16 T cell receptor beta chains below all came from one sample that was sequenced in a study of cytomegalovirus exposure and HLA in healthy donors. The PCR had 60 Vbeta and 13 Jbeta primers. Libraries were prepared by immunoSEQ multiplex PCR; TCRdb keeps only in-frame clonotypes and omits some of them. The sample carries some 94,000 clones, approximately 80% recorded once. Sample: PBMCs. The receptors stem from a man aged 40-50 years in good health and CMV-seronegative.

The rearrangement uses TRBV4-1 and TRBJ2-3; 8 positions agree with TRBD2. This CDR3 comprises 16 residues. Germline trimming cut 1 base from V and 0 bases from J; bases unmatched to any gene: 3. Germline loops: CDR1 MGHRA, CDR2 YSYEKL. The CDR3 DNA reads TGCGCCAGCAGCCAAGGGGTAGCGGGGAGCACAGATACGCAGTATTTT. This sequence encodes CASSQGVAGSTDTQYF.

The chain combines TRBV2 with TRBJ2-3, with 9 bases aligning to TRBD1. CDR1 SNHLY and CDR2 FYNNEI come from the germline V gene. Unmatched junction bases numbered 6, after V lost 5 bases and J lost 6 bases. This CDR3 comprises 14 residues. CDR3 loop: CASSFGTGIDTQYF. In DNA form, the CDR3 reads TGTGCCAGCAGTTTCGGGACAGGGATTGATACGCAGTATTTT.

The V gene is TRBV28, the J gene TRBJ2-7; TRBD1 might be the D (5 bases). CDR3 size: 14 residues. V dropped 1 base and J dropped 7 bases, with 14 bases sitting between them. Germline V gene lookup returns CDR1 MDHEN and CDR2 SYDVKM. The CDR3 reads CASSLSGAAGEQYF. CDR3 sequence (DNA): TGTGCCAGCAGTTTATCGGGCGCTGCAGGGGAGCAGTACTTC.

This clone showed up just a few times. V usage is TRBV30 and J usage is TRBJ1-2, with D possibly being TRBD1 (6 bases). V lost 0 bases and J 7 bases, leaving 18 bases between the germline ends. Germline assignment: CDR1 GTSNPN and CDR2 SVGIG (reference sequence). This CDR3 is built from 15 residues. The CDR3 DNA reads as TGTGCCTGGAGTGTATGGGCCAGGGGAATCGCTGGCTACACCTTC. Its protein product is CAWSVWARGIAGYTF.

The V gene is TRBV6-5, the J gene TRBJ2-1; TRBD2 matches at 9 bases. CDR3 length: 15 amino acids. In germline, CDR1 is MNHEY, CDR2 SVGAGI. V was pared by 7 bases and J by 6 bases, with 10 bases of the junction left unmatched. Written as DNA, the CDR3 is TGTGCCAGCACTTCTAGCGGGAATCCCCTCAATGAGCAGTTCTTC. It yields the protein CASTSSGNPLNEQFF.

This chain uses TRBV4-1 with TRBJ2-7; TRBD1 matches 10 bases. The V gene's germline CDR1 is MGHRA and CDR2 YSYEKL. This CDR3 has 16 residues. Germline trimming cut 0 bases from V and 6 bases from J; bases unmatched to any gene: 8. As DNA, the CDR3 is TGCGCCAGCAGCCAAGATCAAGACAGGGGGCTCCCCGAGCAGTACTTC. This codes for CASSQDQDRGLPEQYF.

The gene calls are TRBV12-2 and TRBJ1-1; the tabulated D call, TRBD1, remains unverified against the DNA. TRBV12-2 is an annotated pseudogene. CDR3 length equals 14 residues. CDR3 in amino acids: CASRPDRGEMGAFF. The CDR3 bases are TGTGCAAGTCGCCCGGACAGGGGCGAAATGGGAGCTTTCTTT.

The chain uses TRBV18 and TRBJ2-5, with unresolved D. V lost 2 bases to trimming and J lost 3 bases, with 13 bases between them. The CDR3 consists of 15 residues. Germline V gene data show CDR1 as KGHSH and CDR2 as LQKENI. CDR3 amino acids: CASSPDEAAKETQYF. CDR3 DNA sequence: TGTGCCAGCTCACCAGATGAGGCGGCAAAAGAGACCCAGTACTTC.

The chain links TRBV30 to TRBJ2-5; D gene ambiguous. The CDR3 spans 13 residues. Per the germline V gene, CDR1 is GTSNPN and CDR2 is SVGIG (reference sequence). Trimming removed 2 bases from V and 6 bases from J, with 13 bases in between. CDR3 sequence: CAWSTLGAQTQYF. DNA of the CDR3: TGTGCCTGGAGTACTCTGGGCGCGCAGACCCAGTACTTC.

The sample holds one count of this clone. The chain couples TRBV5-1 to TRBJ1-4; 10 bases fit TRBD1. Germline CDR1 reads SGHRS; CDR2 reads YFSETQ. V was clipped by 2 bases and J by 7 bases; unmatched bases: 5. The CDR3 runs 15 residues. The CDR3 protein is CASSFSGTGVEKLFF. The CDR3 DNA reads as TGCGCCAGCAGCTTCTCCGGGACAGGGGTTGAAAAACTGTTTTTT.

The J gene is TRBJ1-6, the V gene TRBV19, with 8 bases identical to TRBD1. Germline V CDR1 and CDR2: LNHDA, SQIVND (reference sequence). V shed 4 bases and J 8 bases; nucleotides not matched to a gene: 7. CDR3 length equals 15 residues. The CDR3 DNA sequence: TGTGCCAGTAGTACAACGGGACAGGAGGATTCACCCCTCCACTTT. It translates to CASSTTGQEDSPLHF.

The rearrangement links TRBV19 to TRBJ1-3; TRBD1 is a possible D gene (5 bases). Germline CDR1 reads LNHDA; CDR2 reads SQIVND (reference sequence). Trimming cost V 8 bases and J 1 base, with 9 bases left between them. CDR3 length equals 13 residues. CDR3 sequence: CASGGDSGNTIYF. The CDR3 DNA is TGTGCCAGTGGAGGGGATTCTGGAAACACCATATATTTT.

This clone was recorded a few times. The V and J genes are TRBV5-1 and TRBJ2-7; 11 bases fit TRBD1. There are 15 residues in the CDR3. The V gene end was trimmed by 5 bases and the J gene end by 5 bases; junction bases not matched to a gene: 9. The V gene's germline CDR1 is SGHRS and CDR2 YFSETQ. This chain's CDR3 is CASSPAGTGGDEQYF. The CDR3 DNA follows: TGCGCCAGCAGTCCGGCGGGGACAGGGGGGGACGAGCAGTACTTC. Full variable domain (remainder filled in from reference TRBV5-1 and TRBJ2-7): KAGVTQTPRYLIKTRGQQVTLSCSPISGHRSVSWYQQTPGQGLQFLFEYFSETQRNKGNFPGRFSGRQFSNSRSEMNVSTLELGDSALYLCASSPAGTGGDEQYFGPGTRLTVT.

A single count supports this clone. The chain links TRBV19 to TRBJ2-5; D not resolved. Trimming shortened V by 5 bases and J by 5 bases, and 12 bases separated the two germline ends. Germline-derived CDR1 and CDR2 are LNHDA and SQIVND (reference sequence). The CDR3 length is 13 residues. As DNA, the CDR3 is TGTGCCAGTAGTGACACGTCCCAGGAGACCCAGTACTTC. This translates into CASSDTSQETQYF. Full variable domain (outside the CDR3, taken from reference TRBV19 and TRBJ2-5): DGGITQSPKYLFRKEGQNVTLSCEQNLNHDAMYWYRQDPGQGLRLIYYSQIVNDFQKGDIAEGYSVSREKKESFPLTVTSAQKNPTAFYLCASSDTSQETQYFGPGTRLLVL.

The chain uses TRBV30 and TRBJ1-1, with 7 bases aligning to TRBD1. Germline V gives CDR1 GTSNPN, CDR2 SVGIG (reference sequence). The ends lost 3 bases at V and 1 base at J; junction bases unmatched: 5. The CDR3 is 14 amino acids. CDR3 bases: TGTGCCTGGAGACCACAGGGGAGGAACACTGAAGCTTTCTTT. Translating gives CAWRPQGRNTEAFF.

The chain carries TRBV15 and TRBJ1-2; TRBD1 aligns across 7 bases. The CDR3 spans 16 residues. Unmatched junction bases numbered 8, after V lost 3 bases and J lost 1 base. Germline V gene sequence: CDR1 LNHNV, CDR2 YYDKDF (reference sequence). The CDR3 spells CATSRAPGQINYGYTF. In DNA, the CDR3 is TGTGCCACCAGCAGGGCTCCGGGACAGATTAACTATGGCTACACCTTC.